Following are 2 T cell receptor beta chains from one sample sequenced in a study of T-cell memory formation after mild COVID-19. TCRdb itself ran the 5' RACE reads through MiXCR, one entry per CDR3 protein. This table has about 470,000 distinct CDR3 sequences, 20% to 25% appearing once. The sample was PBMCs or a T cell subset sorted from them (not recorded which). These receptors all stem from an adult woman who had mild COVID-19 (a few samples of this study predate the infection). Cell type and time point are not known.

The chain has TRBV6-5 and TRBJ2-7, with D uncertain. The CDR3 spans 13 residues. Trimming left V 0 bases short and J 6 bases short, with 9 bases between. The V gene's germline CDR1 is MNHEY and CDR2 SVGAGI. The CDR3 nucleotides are TGTGCCAGCAGTTACTCCCAGGTGTCCGAGCAGTACTTC. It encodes CASSYSQVSEQYF.

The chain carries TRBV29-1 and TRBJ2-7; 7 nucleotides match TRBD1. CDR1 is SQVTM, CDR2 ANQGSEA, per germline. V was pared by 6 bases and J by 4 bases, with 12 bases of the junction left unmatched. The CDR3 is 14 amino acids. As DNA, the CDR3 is TGCAGCGTCCCCGACTTAGGGGGCGGTTACGAGCAGTACTTC. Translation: CSVPDLGGGYEQYF.